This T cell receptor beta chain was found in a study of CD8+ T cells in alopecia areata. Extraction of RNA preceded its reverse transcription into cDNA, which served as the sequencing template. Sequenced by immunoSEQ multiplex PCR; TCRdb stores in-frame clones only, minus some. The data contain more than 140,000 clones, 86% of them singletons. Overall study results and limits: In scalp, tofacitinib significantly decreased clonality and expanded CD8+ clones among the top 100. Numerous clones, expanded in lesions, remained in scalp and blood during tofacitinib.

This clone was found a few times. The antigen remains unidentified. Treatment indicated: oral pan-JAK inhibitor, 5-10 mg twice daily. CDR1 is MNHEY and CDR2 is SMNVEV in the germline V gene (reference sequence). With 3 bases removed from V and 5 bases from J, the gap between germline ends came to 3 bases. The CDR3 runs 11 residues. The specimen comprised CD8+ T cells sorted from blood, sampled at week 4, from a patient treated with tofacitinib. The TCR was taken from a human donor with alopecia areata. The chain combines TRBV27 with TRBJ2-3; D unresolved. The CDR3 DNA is TGTGCCAGCAGTTTCAGAGATACGCAGTATTTT. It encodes CASSFRDTQYF.